This T cell receptor beta chain was recorded in a study of T cell changes during pregnancy in multiple sclerosis. CDR1 and CDR2 (germline): SGHRS, YFSETQ. The CDR3 is 16 amino acids. The V gene end was trimmed by 8 bases and the J gene end by 3 bases; junction bases not matched to a gene: 16. The table came from immunoSEQ multiplex PCR; TCRdb's copy has only in-frame clones and leaves some out. The profile shows 65,000 to 70,000 clones, almost 95% of them singletons. This material consisted of peripheral blood, taken in the third trimester of pregnancy. This receptor was taken from a female donor in good health, enrolled as a control in a pregnancy study. J is TRBJ1-2 and V is TRBV5-1; 7 bases are a match to TRBD1. CDR3 in amino acids: CARKGPRQGPDYGYTF. CDR3 DNA: TGCGCCAGGAAGGGTCCGAGACAGGGTCCTGACTATGGCTACACCTTC.